The clone carrying this TCR beta chain was seen more than once but under ten times. From the RT-PCR reads, TCRdb called clonotypes with MiXCR, one entry per CDR3 protein. The table has more than 550,000 distinct CDR3 sequences, approximately 14% seen once. The germline CDR1 and CDR2 sequences are SGHKS and YYEKEE (reference sequence). V lost 7 bases, J lost 1 base, and 29 bases lay in between. The CDR3 has 19 amino acids. Sequenced sample: memory CD4+ T cells from blood. The V call is TRBV5-5, the J call TRBJ1-1; no reliable D call. The receptor was derived from a female donor in good health, serving as a healthy control. Here the CDR3 reads CASCQDYGVGLSANTEAFF. The CDR3 nucleotides read TGTGCCAGCTGCCAAGATTATGGGGTAGGGTTGTCGGCGAACACTGAAGCTTTCTTT. Variable domain in full (rest from reference TRBV5-5 and TRBJ1-1): DAGVTQSPTHLIKTRGQQVTLRCSPISGHKSVSWYQQVLGQGPQFIFQYYEKEERGRGNFPDRFSARQFPNYSSELNVNALLLGDSALYLCASCQDYGVGLSANTEAFFGQGTRLTVV.